These 6 T cell receptor beta chains were all obtained from the same sample, sequenced in a study of shared clonotypes between healthy human individuals. The repertoire was sequenced with immunoSEQ multiplex PCR; TCRdb's copy has only in-frame clones and lacks some. The data contain millions of clones, just over 90% of them singletons. Source material: naive CD4+ T cells from PBMCs. Subset reported: CD45RA+ positively selected. These TCRs come from a young man in good health. Some clones in this sample may be carry-over from other donors' samples.

This clone was seen only once. The chain recombines TRBV6-5 with TRBJ2-1, with TRBD2 matching 12 bases. CDR1 and CDR2 from the germline V gene are MNHEY and SVGAGI. This CDR3 contains 16 residues. V dropped 1 base and J dropped 5; count of bases not matched to a gene: 3. The CDR3 sequence is CASSYFWTSGDNEQFF. DNA of the CDR3: TGTGCCAGCAGTTACTTCTGGACTAGCGGGGACAATGAGCAGTTCTTC.

This rearrangement joins TRBV30 to TRBJ2-7; perhaps TRBD2 as D (5 bases). The germline gives CDR1 GTSNPN, CDR2 SVGIG (reference sequence). The germline V and J ends were trimmed by 2 bases and 6 bases, with 14 bases remaining between them. The CDR3 has 13 amino acids. DNA for the CDR3: TGTGCCTGGAGTCCAGACGCGGCGGGCGAGCAGTACTTC. Translated, it gives CAWSPDAAGEQYF. The variable domain in full, with the rest retrieved from reference TRBV30 and TRBJ2-7, is SQTIHQWPATLVQPVGSPLSLECTVEGTSNPNLYWYRQAAGRGLQLLFYSVGIGQISSEVPQNLSASRPQDRQFILSSKKLLLSDSGFYLCAWSPDAAGEQYFGPGTRLTVT.

This chain links TRBV5-1 with TRBJ2-1; perhaps TRBD2 as D (5 bases). Looked up from germline, CDR1 is SGHRS and CDR2 is YFSETQ. This CDR3 region has 15 residues. V lost 5 bases and J 5 bases, leaving 17 bases between the germline ends. This CDR3 reads CASSPFGESNNEQFF. The CDR3 nucleotides are TGCGCCAGCAGTCCCTTTGGGGAGAGCAACAATGAGCAGTTCTTC.

The chain couples TRBV29-1 to TRBJ2-5, with 9 bases identical to TRBD2. Germline assignment: CDR1 SQVTM and CDR2 ANQGSEA. The CDR3 runs 12 residues. V was clipped by 7 bases and J by 5 bases; unmatched bases: 5. The CDR3 DNA sequence: TGCAGCGCGGTTAGCGGGAGTGAGACCCAGTACTTC. This translates into CSAVSGSETQYF.

The V and J genes are TRBV27 and TRBJ2-5, with D uncertain. V lost 2 bases, J lost 7 bases, and 11 bases lay in between. This CDR3 comprises 13 residues. CDR1 MNHEY and CDR2 SMNVEV come from the germline V gene (reference sequence). The CDR3 DNA follows: TGTGCCAGCAGTTTACAGGCCCCGGCGACCCAGTACTTC. Its translation is CASSLQAPATQYF.

V is TRBV27 and J is TRBJ1-1; 8 nucleotides align to TRBD1. The junction had 10 bases not matched to a gene; V was cut back by 5 bases and J by 5 bases. The germline CDR1 and CDR2 sequences are MNHEY and SMNVEV (reference sequence). The CDR3 runs 15 residues. For the CDR3, the DNA is TGTGCCAGCAGTCTTTTTGGCAGGGGGCTAACTGAAGCTTTCTTT. Its translation: CASSLFGRGLTEAFF.